This T cell receptor (beta chain) was recovered during a study of shared clonotypes between healthy human individuals. General observations from the study: Memory subsets had estimated richness that was generally smaller than that of naive subsets.

To note about this clone: As yet, its antigen is unknown.

The CDR3 has 20 amino acids. The germline V gene encodes CDR1 SGHVS and CDR2 FQNEAQ. V was cut by 1 base and J by 4 bases, with 26 bases left in between. Genomic DNA (from each subset) was split evenly across several immunoSEQ plates. Profiled with immunoSEQ multiplex PCR; TCRdb holds only in-frame clones, not every one. The sample comprises some 700,000 clones, roughly 91% of which are singletons, and 34% rests with the top ten. The specimen was memory CD8+ T cells from PBMCs. Documented subset: CD45RO+ cells pooled with CCR7-negative TemRA cells. The sequence derives from a man aged 18 to 30 in good health. Some clones in this sample may be carry-over from other donors' samples. The chain carries TRBV7-8 and TRBJ2-1; unclear D gene. DNA for the CDR3: TGTGCCAGCAGCTTAGGTTTCGCTGGTTCCCCGAAAAAATTTTACAATGAGCAGTTCTTC. Residues: CASSLGFAGSPKKFYNEQFF. Filled out from reference TRBV7-8 and TRBJ2-1, the complete variable domain reads GAGVSQSPRYKVAKRGQDVALRCDPISGHVSLFWYQQALGQGPEFLTYFQNEAQLDKSGLPSDRFFAERPEGSVSTLKIQRTQQEDSAVYLCASSLGFAGSPKKFYNEQFFGPGTRLTVL.